The sample holds one count of the clone carrying this T cell receptor (beta chain). V was cut by 0 bases and J by 4 bases, with 12 bases left in between. This CDR3 has 15 amino acids. The germline V gene encodes CDR1 MNHEY and CDR2 SVGAGI. Use of 60 Vbeta and 13 Jbeta primers characterized the PCR. TCRdb keeps only in-frame clones here, not all; method: immunoSEQ multiplex PCR. The repertoire holds 100,000 to 150,000 clones, with about 61% as singletons. This sample stems from a study of cytomegalovirus exposure and HLA in healthy donors. Donors were ostensibly healthy at sampling, although undocumented immune exposures were probable.

The rearrangement links TRBV6-5 to TRBJ1-2; D is possibly TRBD1 (6 bases). Specimen: PBMCs. This TCR came from a woman aged 40 to 49 in good health and CMV-seronegative. CDR3 residues: CASSYSRGEGYGYTF. The CDR3 DNA sequence: TGTGCCAGCAGTTACTCGAGGGGGGAGGGCTATGGCTACACCTTC.